Presented here are 9 T cell receptor beta chains from one specimen sequenced in a study of OX40 agonist ivuxolimab in advanced cancers. TCRdb keeps only in-frame clones here, not all; method: immunoSEQ multiplex PCR. Of roughly 71,000 clones in the sample, 88% were seen once. The specimen was CD4+ or CD8+ T cells sorted from blood, collected in a trial of the OX40 agonist ivuxolimab. These receptors all stem from an adult with an advanced solid tumor such as melanoma, head and neck, liver or kidney cancer.

The chain employs TRBV6-6 and TRBJ1-5; D unresolved. This CDR3 spans 14 amino acids. V was cut by 5 bases and J by 5 bases, with 13 bases left in between. From germline, CDR1 is MNHNY and CDR2 SVGAGI (reference sequence). CDR3 nucleotides: TGTGCCAGCAGTGTTAAGGGTGGTGATCAGCCCCAGCATTTT. It yields the protein CASSVKGGDQPQHF.

A single count supports this clone. This chain connects TRBV2 to TRBJ1-5; a possible D gene is TRBD1 (5 bases). Trimming removed 8 bases at V and 7 bases at J, with 21 bases between. The CDR3 length is 15 residues. Looked up from germline, CDR1 is SNHLY and CDR2 is FYNNEI. CDR3: CASLRDLPGEQPQHF. The CDR3 nucleotides read TGTGCCAGCCTTCGGGACCTCCCGGGGGAACAGCCCCAGCATTTT.

The chain combines TRBV10-3 with TRBJ1-1; weak D call: TRBD1 (6 bases). The length of the CDR3 is 14 residues. CDR1 ENHRY and CDR2 SYGVKD come from the germline V gene. V was cut by 3 bases and J by 6 bases, with 14 bases left in between. DNA of the CDR3: TGTGCCATCAGTGAAAAGCAGGGGAGCCCTGAAGCTTTCTTT. Protein product: CAISEKQGSPEAFF.

The genes are TRBV2 and TRBJ2-3, with 7 bases lining up with TRBD1. CDR1 and CDR2 from the germline V gene are SNHLY and FYNNEI. The CDR3 sequence is 12 residues long. Trimming at V came to 5 bases and at J to 5 bases, leaving 1 base not matched to a gene. CDR3 in amino acids: CASSYRGDTQYF. The CDR3 nucleotides are TGTGCCAGCAGTTACAGGGGAGATACGCAGTATTTT.

The rearrangement links TRBV7-8 to TRBJ2-5; 8 bases fit TRBD1. This CDR3 region has 15 residues. Trimming removed 5 bases from V and 6 bases from J; junction bases left unmatched: 11. Germline CDR1 SGHVS, CDR2 FQNEAQ. This CDR3 reads CASSISTGVMKTQYF. The CDR3 DNA follows: TGTGCCAGCAGCATCTCGACAGGGGTCATGAAGACCCAGTACTTC.

The genes are TRBV9 and TRBJ2-3; possibly TRBD2 for D (6 bases). The CDR3 spans 17 residues. V lost 0 bases and J lost 0, with 14 bases in between. CDR1 is SGDLS, CDR2 YYNGEE, per germline. The CDR3 sequence is CASSVVWDSYSTDTQYF. The CDR3 bases are TGTGCCAGCAGCGTAGTTTGGGACTCCTATAGCACAGATACGCAGTATTTT.

The chain links TRBV7-2 to TRBJ1-2, with 7 bases fitting TRBD1. The CDR3 runs to 15 residues. CDR1 and CDR2 (germline): SGHTA, FQGNSA. The V gene end was trimmed by 4 bases and the J gene end by 0 bases; junction bases not matched to a gene: 5. The CDR3 is CASSSRQGANYGYTF. DNA for the CDR3: TGTGCCAGCAGCTCTCGACAGGGAGCTAACTATGGCTACACCTTC. Drawing the rest from reference TRBV7-2 and TRBJ1-2, the complete variable domain is GAGVSQSPSNKVTEKGKDVELRCDPISGHTALYWYRQSLGQGLEFLIYFQGNSAPDKSGLPSDRFSAERTGGSVSTLTIQRTQQEDSAVYLCASSSRQGANYGYTFGSGTRLTVV.

The V call is TRBV9, the J call TRBJ2-2; no clear D. Trimming removed 0 bases from V and 3 bases from J, with 12 bases in between. The CDR3 extends over 16 amino acids. Germline V gene sequence: CDR1 SGDLS, CDR2 YYNGEE. In DNA form, the CDR3 reads TGTGCCAGCAGCGTAGACGACGGACGGTACACCGGGGAGCTGTTTTTT. This sequence encodes CASSVDDGRYTGELFF.

This clone showed up just a few times. The chain links TRBV5-6 to TRBJ2-1; 7 bases align to TRBD2. CDR1 and CDR2 from the germline V gene are SGHDT and YYEEEE. The CDR3 extends over 17 amino acids. Germline trimming cut 4 bases from V and 10 bases from J; bases unmatched to any gene: 20. The CDR3 reads CASSRLRDYLVGDEQFF. DNA for the CDR3: TGTGCCAGCAGCCGATTGCGGGACTACTTAGTAGGGGACGAGCAGTTCTTC.